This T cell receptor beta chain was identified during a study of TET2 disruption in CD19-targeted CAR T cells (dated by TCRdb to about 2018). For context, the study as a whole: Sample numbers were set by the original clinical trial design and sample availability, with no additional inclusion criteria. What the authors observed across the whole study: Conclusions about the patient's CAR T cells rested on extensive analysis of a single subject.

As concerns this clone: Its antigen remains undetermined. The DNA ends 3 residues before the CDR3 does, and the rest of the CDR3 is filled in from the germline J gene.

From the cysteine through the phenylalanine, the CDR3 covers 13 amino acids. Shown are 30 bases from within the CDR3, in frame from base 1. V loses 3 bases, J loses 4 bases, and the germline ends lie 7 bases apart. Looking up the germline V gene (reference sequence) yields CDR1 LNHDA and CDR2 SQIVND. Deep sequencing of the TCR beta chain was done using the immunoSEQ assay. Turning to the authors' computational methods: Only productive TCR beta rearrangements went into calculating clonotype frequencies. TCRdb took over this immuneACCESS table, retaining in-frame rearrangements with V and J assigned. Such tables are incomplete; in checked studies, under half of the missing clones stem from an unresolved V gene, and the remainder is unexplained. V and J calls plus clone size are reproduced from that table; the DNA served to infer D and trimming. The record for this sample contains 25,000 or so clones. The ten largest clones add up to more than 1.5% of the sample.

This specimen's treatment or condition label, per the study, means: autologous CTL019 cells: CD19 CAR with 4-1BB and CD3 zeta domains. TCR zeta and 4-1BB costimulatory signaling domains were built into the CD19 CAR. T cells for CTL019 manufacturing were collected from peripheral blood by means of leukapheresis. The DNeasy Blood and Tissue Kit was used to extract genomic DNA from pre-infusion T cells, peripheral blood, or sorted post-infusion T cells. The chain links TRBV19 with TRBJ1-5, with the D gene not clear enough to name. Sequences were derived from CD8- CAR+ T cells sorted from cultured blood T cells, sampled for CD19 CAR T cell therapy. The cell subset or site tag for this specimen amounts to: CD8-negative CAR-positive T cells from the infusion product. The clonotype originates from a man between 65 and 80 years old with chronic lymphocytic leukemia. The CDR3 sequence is CASSISVNQPQHF. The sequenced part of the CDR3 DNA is TGTGCCAGTAGTATTAGTGTGAATCAGCCC. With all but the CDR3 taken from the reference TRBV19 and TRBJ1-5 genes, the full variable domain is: DGGITQSPKYLFRKEGQNVTLSCEQNLNHDAMYWYRQDPGQGLRLIYYSQIVNDFQKGDIAEGYSVSREKKESFPLTVTSAQKNPTAFYLCASSISVNQPQHFGDGTRLSIL.